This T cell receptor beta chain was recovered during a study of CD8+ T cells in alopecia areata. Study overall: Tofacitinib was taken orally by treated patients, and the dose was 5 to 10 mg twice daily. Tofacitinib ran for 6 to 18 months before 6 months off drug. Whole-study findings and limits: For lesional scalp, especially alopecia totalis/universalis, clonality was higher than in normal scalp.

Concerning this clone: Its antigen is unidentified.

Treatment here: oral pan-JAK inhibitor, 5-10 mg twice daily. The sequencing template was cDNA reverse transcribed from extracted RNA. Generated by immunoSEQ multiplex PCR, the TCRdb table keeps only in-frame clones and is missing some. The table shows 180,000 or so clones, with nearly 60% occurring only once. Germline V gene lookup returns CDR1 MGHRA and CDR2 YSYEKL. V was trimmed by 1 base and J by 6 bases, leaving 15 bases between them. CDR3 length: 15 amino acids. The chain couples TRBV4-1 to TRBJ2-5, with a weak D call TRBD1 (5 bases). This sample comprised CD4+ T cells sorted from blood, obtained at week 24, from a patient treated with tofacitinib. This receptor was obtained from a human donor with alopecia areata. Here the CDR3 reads CASSQVWQGGQTQYF. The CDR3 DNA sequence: TGCGCCAGCAGCCAAGTCTGGCAGGGTGGGCAGACCCAGTACTTC.